Sequencing of this T cell receptor beta chain was carried out in a study of blood T cell repertoires in COVID-19. Assay used: immunoSEQ multiplex PCR; TCRdb lists only in-frame clones, some missing. The profile shows fewer than 200,000 clones, 84% of them singletons. Germline-derived CDR1 and CDR2 are SGHDT and YYEEEE. The CDR3 covers 13 residues. Trimming shortened V by 7 bases and J by 5 bases, and 15 bases separated the two germline ends. The study assigned cohorts using participant-reported clinical history. This chain uses TRBV5-6 with TRBJ2-5; D perhaps matches TRBD1 (6 bases). The material sequenced was PBMCs or T cells enriched from blood (not recorded which). The receptor comes from a man in his forties or fifties who had recovered from COVID-19. CDR3 region: CASPDGGVETQYF. CDR3 DNA: TGTGCCAGCCCCGATGGGGGCGTGGAGACCCAGTACTTC.